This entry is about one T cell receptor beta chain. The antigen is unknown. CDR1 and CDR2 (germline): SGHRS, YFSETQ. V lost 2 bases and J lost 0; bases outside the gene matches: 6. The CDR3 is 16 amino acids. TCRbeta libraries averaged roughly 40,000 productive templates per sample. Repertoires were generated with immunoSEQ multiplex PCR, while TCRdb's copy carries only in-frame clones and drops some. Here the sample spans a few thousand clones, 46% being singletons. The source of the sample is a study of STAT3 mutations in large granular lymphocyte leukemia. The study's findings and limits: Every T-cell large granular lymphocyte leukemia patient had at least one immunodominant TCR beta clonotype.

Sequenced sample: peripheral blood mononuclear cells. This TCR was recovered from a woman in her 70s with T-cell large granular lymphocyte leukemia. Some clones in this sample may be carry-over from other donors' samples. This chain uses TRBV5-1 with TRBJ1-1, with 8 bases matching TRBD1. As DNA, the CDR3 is TGCGCCAGCAGCTTTGGACAGGGCGTGATGAACACTGAAGCTTTCTTT. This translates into CASSFGQGVMNTEAFF.